This TCR beta chain was captured in a study of identical twins. Study findings and constraints: Cross-sectional statistical analysis was relied on for the conclusions, without the same donors being followed.

This clonotype was counted at least ten times. The antigen is not known. This CDR3 is built from 14 residues. The V end was cut by 7 bases, the J end by 2 bases, with 17 bases between. Germline CDR1 reads SQVTM; CDR2 reads ANQGSEA. TCRdb re-analysed the 5' RACE reads in MiXCR, keeping a single row per CDR3 protein. This table has roughly 490,000 distinct CDR3 sequences, 14% appearing once. These data were likewise used in another study, on yellow fever vaccine responses in identical twins.

Specimen: CD4+ T cells sorted from blood. The clonotype was recovered from a woman in her late teens or twenties in good health. This sequence joins TRBV29-1 and TRBJ2-5; D perhaps matches TRBD2 (7 bases). This CDR3 is CSGLGRGPQETQYF. The CDR3 nucleotides are TGCAGCGGACTGGGGCGGGGGCCACAAGAGACCCAGTACTTC.